This is a list of T cell receptor beta chains from one sample in a study of blood T cell repertoires in COVID-19. Clones were sequenced by immunoSEQ multiplex PCR, and TCRdb holds only the in-frame ones, with some missing. The data contain a few hundred thousand clones, approximately 80% of them singletons. Sequenced input: PBMCs or T cells enriched from blood (not recorded which). These TCRs come from a man aged 25 to 40 with acute COVID-19. The CDR3 runs from the conserved cysteine through the conserved F or W. The D gene is left open where the match is weak. Clone size is stated in some rows and not others, as once, few, many or a class when expanded.

>-|TRBD1|TRBJ2-5|TRBV27
CASRTGQVQETQYF
TGTGCCAGCAGGACAGGACAGGTTCAAGAGACCCAGTACTTC
>once|-|TRBJ1-2|TRBV9
CASSEQGNGGYTF
TGTGCCAGCAGCGAACAGGGCAATGGTGGCTACACCTTC
>-|TRBD1|TRBJ1-1|TRBV28
CASRSDRVTEAFF
TGTGCCAGCAGGTCCGACAGGGTCACTGAAGCTTTCTTT
>-|-|TRBJ1-4|TRBV30
CAWSLGVTNEKLFF
TGTGCCTGGAGTCTGGGAGTAACTAATGAAAAACTGTTTTTT
>-|TRBD1|TRBJ1-1|TRBV19
CARDRGAPMNTEAFF
TGTGCCAGAGACAGGGGCGCCCCCATGAACACTGAAGCTTTCTTT
>-|-|TRBJ1-2|TRBV12-3/TRBV12-4
CASSLGAFGGYTF
TGTGCCAGCAGTTTGGGGGCTTTCGGGGGCTACACCTTC
>-|TRBD2|TRBJ2-1|TRBV5-1
CASSPGGAQFF
TGCGCCAGCAGCCCCGGGGGGGCCCAGTTCTTC
>-|TRBD1|TRBJ1-5|TRBV7-7
CASSLFGTGVNQPQHF
TGTGCCAGCAGCTTATTCGGGACAGGGGTCAATCAGCCCCAGCATTTT
>-|-|TRBJ1-2|TRBV29-1
CSVEEKQGSNYGYTF
TGCAGCGTTGAAGAAAAGCAGGGCAGCAACTATGGCTACACCTTC
>-|-|TRBJ1-5|TRBV9
CASSVGGDYNQPQHF
TGTGCCAGCAGCGTAGGGGGAGATTACAATCAGCCCCAGCATTTT
>-|TRBD1|TRBJ1-4|TRBV6-6
CASSVQGAANEKLFF
TGTGCCAGCAGTGTACAGGGGGCAGCTAATGAAAAACTGTTTTTT
>-|-|TRBJ1-2|TRBV7-9
CASSSILPAGDGYTF
TGTGCCAGCAGCTCAATCCTTCCAGCCGGAGATGGCTACACCTTC
>-|TRBD1|TRBJ1-6|TRBV14
CASSQTGGNSPLHF
TGTGCCAGCAGCCAGACAGGGGGCAATTCACCCCTCCACTTT
>few|TRBD1|TRBJ1-4|TRBV5-1
CASSLNRGPNEKLFF
TGCGCCAGCAGCTTGAACAGGGGGCCTAATGAAAAACTGTTTTTT
>-|-|TRBJ1-6|TRBV2
CASSEKTANSPLHF
TGTGCCAGCAGTGAGAAGACAGCCAATTCACCCCTCCACTTT
>once|TRBD1|TRBJ2-5|TRBV28
CASSARTGWKETQYF
TGTGCCAGCAGTGCCAGGACAGGCTGGAAAGAGACCCAGTACTTC
>once|-|TRBJ2-2|TRBV12-3/TRBV12-4
CASSPGVAGELFF
TGTGCCAGCAGCCCGGGGGTCGCCGGGGAGCTGTTTTTT
>few|-|TRBJ1-6|TRBV7-6
CASSLLSPRLNSPLHF
TGTGCCAGCAGCTTATTAAGTCCGCGGCTGAATTCACCCCTCCACTTT
>-|-|TRBJ1-2|TRBV6-1
CASSETGHLDHGYTF
TGTGCCAGCAGTGAAACTGGGCACCTCGACCACGGCTACACCTTC